This TCR beta chain stems from a study of identical twins. Study-wide points: Partial confounding of zero-insertion analyses by invariant MAIT and iNKT cells was possible.

V gave up 3 bases and J gave up 0 bases, with 17 bases separating them. In germline, CDR1 is SGHAT, CDR2 FQDESV (reference sequence). The CDR3 is 18 amino acids. Regarding this clonotype: Its antigen is undetermined.

TCRdb used MiXCR to reprocess the 5' RACE reads, holding one entry per CDR3 protein. The sample lists 350,000 to 500,000 distinct CDR3 sequences, approximately 17% seen once, with roughly 12% in the top ten. Sequencing was carried out using naive T cells sorted from blood. The V call is TRBV11-1, the J call TRBJ2-2, with D maybe TRBD1 (5 bases). The sequence was obtained from a middle-aged man in good health. CDR3 residues: CASSFRGQKFANTGELFF. The CDR3 DNA reads TGTGCCAGCAGCTTCCGAGGACAAAAATTCGCGAACACCGGGGAGCTGTTTTTT.